These 14 T cell receptor beta chains were all obtained from the same sample, sequenced in a study of cytomegalovirus exposure and HLA in healthy donors. PCR employed 60 Vbeta and 13 Jbeta primers. Clones were read by immunoSEQ multiplex PCR, and TCRdb kept only the in-frame ones, dropping some. The table has approximately 180,000 clones, roughly 77% seen once. Sequenced input: PBMCs. These receptors were taken from a woman aged 50 to 60 in good health and CMV-seronegative.

The rearrangement links TRBV11-2 to TRBJ1-2; TRBD1 is a possible D gene (6 bases). The germline V gene encodes CDR1 SGHAT and CDR2 FQNNGV. This CDR3 is 15 amino acids long. The V gene lost 3 bases and the J gene lost 3 bases, with 14 bases spanning the gap. The CDR3 nucleotides read TGTGCCAGCAGCTTTTTGTTGGACAGAGACTATGGCTACACCTTC. Its protein is CASSFLLDRDYGYTF.

This CDR3 is CSVASYTEAFF. The CDR3 nucleotides are TGCAGCGTGGCCAGTTACACTGAAGCTTTCTTT. The V and J genes are TRBV29-1 and TRBJ1-1; D ambiguous. V was clipped by 6 bases and J by 3 bases, with 8 bases between them. This CDR3 is built from 11 residues. The germline V gene has CDR1 SQVTM and CDR2 ANQGSEA.

The chain links TRBV4-3 to TRBJ1-2, with D unclear. The CDR3 runs to 15 residues. The germline V and J ends were trimmed by 2 bases and 0 bases, with 10 bases remaining between them. Germline V gene data show CDR1 as LGHNA and CDR2 as YSLEER. DNA of the CDR3: TGCGCCAGCAGCCAACTGGGAGCGACTAACTATGGCTACACCTTC. This codes for CASSQLGATNYGYTF.

This sequence joins TRBV7-2 and TRBJ2-5, with a weak D call TRBD2 (5 bases). Trimming removed 5 bases at V and 1 base at J, with 14 bases between. Germline V gene sequence: CDR1 SGHTA, CDR2 FQGNSA. This CDR3 comprises 15 residues. CDR3 sequence (DNA): TGTGCCAGCAGCAAACTAGTAATCGGCCAAGAGACCCAGTACTTC. It translates to CASSKLVIGQETQYF. The full variable domain, its missing parts supplied by reference TRBV7-2 and TRBJ2-5, is GAGVSQSPSNKVTEKGKDVELRCDPISGHTALYWYRQSLGQGLEFLIYFQGNSAPDKSGLPSDRFSAERTGGSVSTLTIQRTQQEDSAVYLCASSKLVIGQETQYFGPGTRLLVL.

The chain employs TRBV9 and TRBJ2-3; 9 nucleotides match TRBD1. Germline V gene data show CDR1 as SGDLS and CDR2 as YYNGEE. With V trimmed by 3 bases and J by 8 bases, 4 bases remained unmatched. CDR3 size: 13 residues. The CDR3 DNA follows: TGTGCCAGCAGCGCTACGGGACAGGGTACGCAGTATTTT. As protein: CASSATGQGTQYF.

There are a few counts of this clone. The chain couples TRBV30 to TRBJ1-1; no reliable D call. V was cut by 1 base and J by 4 bases, with 7 bases left in between. The CDR3 is made up of 12 amino acids. The V gene's germline CDR1 is GTSNPN and CDR2 SVGIG (reference sequence). In DNA form, the CDR3 reads TGTGCCTGGAGTGGAGGGCTCACTGAAGCTTTCTTT. Its translation is CAWSGGLTEAFF.

The chain couples TRBV11-2 to TRBJ2-3; 7 bases align to TRBD1. V shed 3 bases and J 4 bases; nucleotides not matched to a gene: 13. This CDR3 has 17 amino acids. CDR1 and CDR2 from the germline V gene are SGHAT and FQNNGV. The CDR3 sequence is CASSLGTVGPGADTQYF. CDR3 in DNA: TGTGCCAGCAGCTTGGGGACAGTGGGCCCTGGGGCAGATACGCAGTATTTT.

V is TRBV9 and J is TRBJ1-1; maybe TRBD1 (6 bases). Between the trimmed V and J ends, which lost 2 bases and 4 bases, there was a span of 18 bases. The CDR3 extends over 16 amino acids. CDR1 and CDR2 (germline): SGDLS, YYNGEE. CDR3 residues: CASSVPGAGVGTEAFF. CDR3 in DNA: TGTGCCAGCAGCGTCCCGGGTGCAGGGGTGGGCACTGAAGCTTTCTTT.

The chain combines TRBV19 with TRBJ1-5; 9 bases are a match to TRBD1. Germline V gene sequence: CDR1 LNHDA, CDR2 SQIVND (reference sequence). The CDR3 contains 16 residues. J was trimmed by 6 bases and V by 5 bases; bases with no gene match: 11. CDR3 region: CASSFPTGGAAQPQHF. Here the CDR3 DNA reads TGTGCCAGTAGTTTTCCTACAGGGGGCGCAGCTCAGCCCCAGCATTTT.

This clone was counted a single time. The chain joins TRBV18 to TRBJ2-7, with 10 positions matching TRBD2. This CDR3 is 14 amino acids long. The ends lost 4 bases at V and 3 bases at J; junction bases unmatched: 3. CDR1 and CDR2 (germline): KGHSH, LQKENI. CDR3 sequence: CASSRGTSDYEQYF. In DNA form, the CDR3 reads TGTGCCAGCTCACGGGGGACTAGCGACTACGAGCAGTACTTC.

About this clone itself: The sample contains more than one DNA sequence encoding this CDR3. This rearrangement joins TRBV5-1 to TRBJ1-1; TRBD1 agrees at 7 bases. Trimming cost V 4 bases and J 1 base; bases outside gene matches: 4. The CDR3 totals 14 residues. Looked up from germline, CDR1 is SGHRS and CDR2 is YFSETQ. The CDR3 spells CASSPRTGNTEAFF. The CDR3 nucleotides read TGCGCCAGCAGCCCGAGGACAGGGAACACTGAAGCTTTCTTT.

The V gene is TRBV11-2, the J gene TRBJ2-5; D is unresolved. Germline-derived CDR1 and CDR2 are SGHAT and FQNNGV. V dropped 2 bases and J dropped 0 bases, with 4 bases sitting between them. This CDR3 comprises 13 residues. DNA for the CDR3: TGTGCCAGCAGCTTACAGAACCAAGAGACCCAGTACTTC. This codes for CASSLQNQETQYF. The whole variable domain, filled in from reference TRBV11-2 and TRBJ2-5, reads EAGVAQSPRYKIIEKRQSVAFWCNPISGHATLYWYQQILGQGPKLLIQFQNNGVVDDSQLPKDRFSAERLKGVDSTLKIQPAKLEDSAVYLCASSLQNQETQYFGPGTRLLVL.

J is TRBJ1-5 and V is TRBV2, with 8 bases aligning to TRBD1. CDR1 is SNHLY, CDR2 FYNNEI, per germline. Trimming took 2 bases from V and 7 from J; bases not matched to a gene: 13. This CDR3 is built from 17 residues. CDR3 in amino acids: CASSERAGGALRQPQHF. The CDR3 coding sequence is TGTGCCAGCAGTGAACGCGCAGGGGGCGCGCTCAGGCAGCCCCAGCATTTT.

Here the CDR3 DNA reads TGTGCCAGCAGCGCGGACAGGGCGGACACTGAAGCTTTCTTT. Its protein product is CASSADRADTEAFF. This rearrangement joins TRBV13 to TRBJ1-1, with 8 bases identical to TRBD1. Losses at the gene ends were 5 bases for V and 3 bases for J; bases not matched to a gene: 5. CDR1 and CDR2 (germline): PRHDT, FYEKMQ (reference sequence). The CDR3 consists of 14 residues.